The clone carrying this T cell receptor (beta chain) was observed a few times. Its antigen remains unidentified. This sample was included in a study of blood T cells in healthy people across ages. Germline CDR1 reads SGHVS; CDR2 reads FNYEAQ. After removal of 5 bases from V and 1 base from J, the junction contained 3 bases not matched to a gene. This CDR3 has 14 amino acids. Findings and caveats of the study: Underestimates were what the diversity estimates from one million T cells were considered to be. With unsorted PBMCs, a conclusive comparison of naive versus antigen-experienced cells was not possible. Relative to aged donors, long-lived donors carried more naive CD4+ cells and displayed higher diversity.

Together with a sample-barcoded 5' primer, a J-beta primer mix was included in a second PCR lasting about 7 to 12 cycles. TCRdb re-called the 5' RACE reads through MiXCR, storing one row per CDR3 protein. Of 1.2 million to 1.5 million distinct CDR3 sequences in the sample, around 42% were seen once. The chain carries TRBV7-6 and TRBJ2-3; the match to TRBD1 covers 7 bases. Sequenced sample: blood. The origin of this receptor is a young woman in good health. CDR3 coding DNA: TGTGCCAGCAGCGAAGGACAGGGCACAGATACGCAGTATTTT. Translating it yields CASSEGQGTDTQYF. The entire variable domain, with the rest obtained from reference TRBV7-6 and TRBJ2-3, is as follows: GAGVSQSPRYKVTKRGQDVALRCDPISGHVSLYWYRQALGQGPEFLTYFNYEAQQDKSGLPNDRFSAERPEGSISTLTIQRTEQRDSAMYRCASSEGQGTDTQYFGPGTRLTVL.